The 13 T cell receptor beta chains presented below share a single source sample, sequenced in a study of OX40 agonist ivuxolimab in advanced cancers. Produced via immunoSEQ multiplex PCR; TCRdb's table is partial and in-frame only. The sample carries more than 100,000 clones, about 93% recorded once. The source material was CD4+ or CD8+ T cells sorted from blood, sampled in a trial of the OX40 agonist ivuxolimab. All receptors derive from an adult with an advanced solid tumor such as melanoma, head and neck, liver or kidney cancer.

The chain is built from TRBV18 and TRBJ1-1, with 8 bases matching TRBD1. The CDR3 runs to 16 residues. Per germline, CDR1 KGHSH and CDR2 LQKENI. J lost 2 bases, V lost 2 bases, and 7 bases had no gene match. Here the CDR3 DNA reads TGTGCCAGCTCACCAGGGCAGGGGGCACAAAACACTGAAGCTTTCTTT. Translation gives CASSPGQGAQNTEAFF.

The chain links TRBV27 to TRBJ1-2; D is ambiguous. V lost 4 bases and J 4 bases, leaving 13 bases between the germline ends. CDR1 is MNHEY and CDR2 is SMNVEV in the germline V gene (reference sequence). The CDR3 length is 14 residues. The CDR3 region has the DNA TGTGCCAGCAGTTACGGCCCAGACATCTATGGCTACACCTTC. Translated, it gives CASSYGPDIYGYTF.

J is TRBJ2-2 and V is TRBV7-2; D unclear. The CDR3 covers 16 residues. Germline CDR1 SGHTA, CDR2 FQGNSA. V dropped 1 base and J dropped 1 base, with 10 bases sitting between them. Written as DNA, the CDR3 is TGTGCCAGCAGCTTAGGGGTCCTAGGGAACACCGGGGAGCTGTTTTTT. Protein: CASSLGVLGNTGELFF.

This sequence joins TRBV9 and TRBJ1-4; D gene ambiguous. Trimming pared 4 bases from V and 0 bases from J, leaving 10 bases between. The CDR3 length is 15 residues. Looked up from germline, CDR1 is SGDLS and CDR2 is YYNGEE. For the CDR3, the DNA is TGTGCCAGCAGCCGGACGGTTGCAACTAATGAAAAACTGTTTTTT. Translation gives CASSRTVATNEKLFF.

The rearrangement links TRBV7-9 to TRBJ2-7, with 11 bases lining up with TRBD1. In germline, CDR1 is SEHNR, CDR2 FQNEAQ (reference sequence). The CDR3 spans 15 residues. The V segment lost 5 bases and the J segment 3 bases; nucleotides outside the gene matches: 6. Written as DNA, the CDR3 is TGTGCCAGCAGCCCCGGGACAGGGGGTCGCTACGAGCAGTACTTC. This codes for CASSPGTGGRYEQYF.

This rearrangement joins TRBV15 to TRBJ2-7, with no clear D. CDR3 length: 14 amino acids. Germline CDR1 reads LNHNV; CDR2 reads YYDKDF (reference sequence). The V and J ends lost 0 bases and 0 bases respectively, with 6 bases between them. CDR3 sequence: CATSRDLGSYEQYF. In nucleotides, the CDR3 is TGTGCCACCAGCAGAGATCTGGGCTCCTACGAGCAGTACTTC. Drawing the rest from reference TRBV15 and TRBJ2-7, the complete variable domain is DAMVIQNPRYQVTQFGKPVTLSCSQTLNHNVMYWYQQKSSQAPKLLFHYYDKDFNNEADTPDNFQSRRPNTSFCFLDIRSPGLGDTAMYLCATSRDLGSYEQYFGPGTRLTVT.

J is TRBJ1-2 and V is TRBV4-3; TRBD1 might be the D (6 bases). The CDR3 consists of 14 residues. The germline V gene has CDR1 LGHNA and CDR2 YSLEER. The V end lost 0 bases, the J end lost 4 bases, and 9 bases lay between the germline ends. The CDR3 is CASSQEQGSYGYTF. The CDR3 DNA follows: TGCGCCAGCAGCCAAGAACAGGGAAGCTATGGCTACACCTTC.

V gene TRBV9 combines with J gene TRBJ1-1; D not certain. The germline CDR1 and CDR2 sequences are SGDLS and YYNGEE. Trimming removed 2 bases at V and 4 bases at J, with 15 bases between. The CDR3 covers 15 residues. The CDR3 region has the DNA TGTGCCAGCAGCGTCTCAGAGGGCAGAGGCACTGAAGCTTTCTTT. Protein sequence: CASSVSEGRGTEAFF.

This clone was picked up one time. Other DNA sequences of this sample code for an identical CDR3. V usage is TRBV2 and J usage is TRBJ2-5; 9 positions match TRBD1. Germline V CDR1 and CDR2: SNHLY, FYNNEI. The CDR3 sequence is 15 residues long. V shed 10 bases and J 5 bases; nucleotides not matched to a gene: 14. CDR3 amino acids: CATGQGILARETQYF. The CDR3 DNA reads as TGTGCCACGGGACAGGGTATACTAGCGAGGGAGACCCAGTACTTC.

This chain joins TRBV4-2 and TRBJ2-2; 11 nucleotides line up with TRBD2. After removal of 0 bases from V and 4 bases from J, the junction contained 10 bases not matched to a gene. The CDR3 is made up of 19 amino acids. Germline loops: CDR1 LGHNA, CDR2 YNFKEQ. The CDR3 region is CASSQELGLAVSGTGELFF. The CDR3 nucleotides are TGTGCCAGCAGCCAAGAATTGGGACTAGCGGTGTCGGGCACCGGGGAGCTGTTTTTT.

DNA for the CDR3: TGTGCCAGTAGTTCCGGGGCCGCAAGAGGCTACACCTTC. Protein: CASSSGAARGYTF. The chain couples TRBV19 to TRBJ1-2, with TRBD1 as a possible D gene (5 bases). This CDR3 has 13 residues. Germline V gives CDR1 LNHDA, CDR2 SQIVND (reference sequence). Trimming left V 5 bases short and J 8 bases short, with 15 bases between.

The chain uses TRBV9 and TRBJ1-3; TRBD1 might be the D (5 bases). The CDR3 covers 15 residues. Trimming cost V 6 bases and J 0 bases, with 13 bases left between them. The germline V gene has CDR1 SGDLS and CDR2 YYNGEE. CDR3 DNA: TGTGCCAGCAAACCTCAGGGCGCCTCTGGAAACACCATATATTTT. Protein sequence: CASKPQGASGNTIYF.

Notes on this clone: Germline is not matched at one junction end, which may reflect a read error. The chain joins TRBV28 to TRBJ1-1; D remains ambiguous. CDR1 MDHEN and CDR2 SYDVKM come from the germline V gene. CDR3 length: 14 residues. As DNA, the CDR3 is TGTGCCAGCGGTTTGAGTAACGGGAGGACTGAAGCTTTCTTT. This translates into CASGLSNGRTEAFF.